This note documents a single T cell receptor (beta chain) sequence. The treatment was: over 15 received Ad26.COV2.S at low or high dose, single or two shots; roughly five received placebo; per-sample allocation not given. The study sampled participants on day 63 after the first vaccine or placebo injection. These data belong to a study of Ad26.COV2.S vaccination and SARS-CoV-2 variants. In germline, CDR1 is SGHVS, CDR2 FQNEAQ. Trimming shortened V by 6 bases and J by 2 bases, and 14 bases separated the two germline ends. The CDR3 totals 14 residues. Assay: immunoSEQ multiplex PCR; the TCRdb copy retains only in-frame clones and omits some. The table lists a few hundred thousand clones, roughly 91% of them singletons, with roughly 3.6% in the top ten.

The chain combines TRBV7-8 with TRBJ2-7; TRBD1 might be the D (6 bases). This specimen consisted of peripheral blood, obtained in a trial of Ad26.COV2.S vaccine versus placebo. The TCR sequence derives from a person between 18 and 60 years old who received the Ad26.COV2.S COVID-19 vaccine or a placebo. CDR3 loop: CASRKGDRTYEQYF. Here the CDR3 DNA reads TGTGCCAGCAGAAAGGGCGACAGGACCTACGAGCAGTACTTC. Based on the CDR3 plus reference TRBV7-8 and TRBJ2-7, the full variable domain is GAGVSQSPRYKVAKRGQDVALRCDPISGHVSLFWYQQALGQGPEFLTYFQNEAQLDKSGLPSDRFFAERPEGSVSTLKIQRTQQEDSAVYLCASRKGDRTYEQYFGPGTRLTVT.